These 28 T cell receptor beta chains share one sample of origin, sequenced in a study of T cell changes during pregnancy in multiple sclerosis. TCRdb's table, derived via immunoSEQ multiplex PCR, lists solely in-frame clones and lacks some. The sample has 85,000 to 100,000 clones; under 95% are singletons. The material sequenced was peripheral blood, taken before pregnancy. The receptors were gathered from a female donor with multiple sclerosis, enrolled in a pregnancy study.

V gene TRBV14 combines with J gene TRBJ2-1; the match to TRBD2 covers 8 bases. V dropped 1 base and J dropped 2; count of bases not matched to a gene: 4. This CDR3 contains 16 residues. Germline assignment: CDR1 SGHDN and CDR2 FVKESK. The CDR3 bases are TGTGCCAGCAGCCAAGGATCGGGGGGGCCCTACAATGAGCAGTTCTTC. This gives the protein CASSQGSGGPYNEQFF. The whole variable domain, remainder taken from reference TRBV14 and TRBJ2-1, is EAGVTQFPSHSVIEKGQTVTLRCDPISGHDNLYWYRRVMGKEIKFLLHFVKESKQDESGMPNNRFLAERTGGTYSTLKVQPAELEDSGVYFCASSQGSGGPYNEQFFGPGTRLTVL.

The chain couples TRBV6-1 to TRBJ1-1, with D unclear. CDR3 size: 15 residues. Trimming left V 1 base short and J 1 base short, with 10 bases between. CDR1 and CDR2 from the germline V gene are MNHNS and SASEGT. CDR3 in DNA: TGTGCCAGCAGTGAAGTCGTCAGCGCGAACACTGAAGCTTTCTTT. Translation gives CASSEVVSANTEAFF.

The chain couples TRBV14 to TRBJ1-1, with 9 bases identical to TRBD1. With V trimmed by 1 base and J by 6 bases, 3 bases remained unmatched. The CDR3 runs to 14 residues. Germline lookup yields CDR1 SGHDN and CDR2 FVKESK. The CDR3 sequence: CASSQVTGGAEAFF. CDR3 bases: TGTGCCAGCAGCCAAGTGACAGGGGGGGCTGAAGCTTTCTTT.

This clone was seen only once. J is TRBJ1-1 and V is TRBV9; 7 nucleotides line up with TRBD1. From germline, CDR1 is SGDLS and CDR2 YYNGEE. Trimming removed 3 bases from V and 4 bases from J; junction bases left unmatched: 12. There are 16 residues in the CDR3. Here the CDR3 DNA reads TGTGCCAGCAGCGGTCGGACCTACCAGGGGGGCACTGAAGCTTTCTTT. As protein: CASSGRTYQGGTEAFF.

This clone has just one count. The V gene is TRBV7-2, the J gene TRBJ2-1, with 8 bases fitting TRBD1. The CDR3 extends over 13 amino acids. With V trimmed by 8 bases and J by 4 bases, 4 bases remained unmatched. Germline-derived CDR1 and CDR2 are SGHTA and FQGNSA. The CDR3 DNA follows: TGTGCCAGCGGAGACAGGGGTTACAATGAGCAGTTCTTC. It codes for CASGDRGYNEQFF.

V gene TRBV7-9 combines with J gene TRBJ2-1, with no clear D. Between the trimmed V and J ends, which lost 2 bases and 6 bases, there was a span of 8 bases. Germline CDR1 SEHNR, CDR2 FQNEAQ (reference sequence). There are 13 residues in the CDR3. The CDR3 reads CASSLLVGNEQFF. The CDR3 region has the DNA TGTGCCAGCAGCTTACTTGTCGGCAATGAGCAGTTCTTC. The whole variable domain, filled in from reference TRBV7-9 and TRBJ2-1, reads DTGVSQNPRHKITKRGQNVTFRCDPISEHNRLYWYRQTLGQGPEFLTYFQNEAQLEKSRLLSDRFSAERPKGSFSTLEIQRTEQGDSAMYLCASSLLVGNEQFFGPGTRLTVL.

A few counts support this clone. The chain carries TRBV15 and TRBJ2-5, with 9 bases fitting TRBD1. This CDR3 has 16 residues. The ends lost 3 bases at V and 0 bases at J; junction bases unmatched: 5. Germline V gene sequence: CDR1 LNHNV, CDR2 YYDKDF (reference sequence). As DNA, the CDR3 is TGTGCCACCAGCAGGACGGGGACAGGGTACCAAGAGACCCAGTACTTC. Amino acid sequence: CATSRTGTGYQETQYF.

The chain is built from TRBV28 and TRBJ2-1, with TRBD2 identical over 11 bases. Germline trimming cut 6 bases from V and 4 bases from J; bases unmatched to any gene: 17. Germline lookup yields CDR1 MDHEN and CDR2 SYDVKM. This CDR3 spans 19 amino acids. The CDR3 region has the DNA TGTGCCAGCAGGGCCGGGGCTAGCGGGAGGTCGGGCCATTACAATGAGCAGTTCTTC. This codes for CASRAGASGRSGHYNEQFF.

This clone was counted between two and nine times. V and J are TRBV5-4 and TRBJ2-7; 13 nucleotides agree with TRBD2. The germline CDR1 and CDR2 sequences are SGHNT and YYREEE (reference sequence). This CDR3 has 15 residues. V was clipped by 2 bases and J by 6 bases; unmatched bases: 5. The CDR3 spells CASSLGLAGAGEQYF. CDR3 coding DNA: TGTGCCAGCAGCTTAGGACTAGCGGGAGCGGGCGAGCAGTACTTC.

The chain joins TRBV5-4 to TRBJ2-1, with a weak D call TRBD1 (5 bases). Trimming took off 5 bases at V and 0 bases at J, with 15 bases between the two ends. The CDR3 is 16 amino acids. Germline V gene lookup returns CDR1 SGHNT and CDR2 YYREEE (reference sequence). CDR3 bases: TGTGCCAGCAGACGGTTGGGGCAGAGCTCCTACAATGAGCAGTTCTTC. This translates into CASRRLGQSSYNEQFF.

V is TRBV1 and J is TRBJ2-7; TRBD2 is the table's D call and was not checked against the DNA. TRBV1 is termed a pseudogene. The CDR3 runs 12 residues. The CDR3 DNA reads TGCACCAGCACTAGCGGCTCCTACGAGCAGTACTTC. Translated, it gives CTSTSGSYEQYF.

V and J are TRBV7-3 and TRBJ1-1; D perhaps matches TRBD1 (5 bases). The CDR3 is made up of 16 amino acids. Trimming cost V 3 bases and J 1 base, with 15 bases left between them. The germline CDR1 and CDR2 sequences are SGHTA and FQGTGA. Here the CDR3 reads CASSLKEWTPNTEAFF. In DNA form, the CDR3 reads TGTGCCAGCAGCTTGAAAGAGTGGACACCGAACACTGAAGCTTTCTTT.

The chain is built from TRBV4-3 and TRBJ1-1; weak D call: TRBD1 (5 bases). The length of the CDR3 is 12 residues. V lost 7 bases, J lost 8 bases, and 14 bases lay in between. Looked up from germline, CDR1 is LGHNA and CDR2 is YSLEER. CDR3 sequence (DNA): TGCGCCAGCACCAGGGCGGCAGAGGAAGCTTTCTTT. Residues: CASTRAAEEAFF.

CDR3 in amino acids: CASNQGRDEQFF. The CDR3 nucleotides are TGCGCCAGTAACCAGGGGCGCGATGAGCAGTTCTTC. The genes are TRBV4-1 and TRBJ2-1, with a tentative D call TRBD1 (6 bases). The ends were cut back, 9 bases at V and 8 bases at J, with 14 bases in the middle. CDR1 is MGHRA and CDR2 is YSYEKL in the germline V gene. The CDR3 loop spans 12 amino acids.

The chain uses TRBV28 and TRBJ1-2; 8 bases align to TRBD1. Trimming removed 5 bases from V and 7 bases from J; junction bases left unmatched: 6. The CDR3 has 13 amino acids. In germline, CDR1 is MDHEN, CDR2 SYDVKM. CDR3 protein: CASSLRGLRGYTF. In DNA, the CDR3 is TGTGCCAGCAGTCTCAGGGGGCTACGTGGCTACACCTTC.

The sample holds one count of this clone. The chain has TRBV15 and TRBJ1-1; 7 nucleotides agree with TRBD1. The ends lost 0 bases at V and 1 base at J; junction bases unmatched: 2. Germline V gene sequence: CDR1 LNHNV, CDR2 YYDKDF (reference sequence). The CDR3 loop spans 15 amino acids. The CDR3 loop is CATSRDGTANTEAFF. The CDR3 nucleotides are TGTGCCACCAGCAGAGACGGGACAGCGAACACTGAAGCTTTCTTT.

The chain links TRBV7-2 to TRBJ1-5, with D possibly matching TRBD1 (6 bases). Per germline, CDR1 SGHTA and CDR2 FQGNSA. The CDR3 sequence is 14 residues long. V gave up 3 bases and J gave up 7 bases, with 13 bases separating them. CDR3 in amino acids: CASSFSIQGQPQHF. In nucleotides, the CDR3 is TGTGCCAGCAGCTTCTCCATCCAGGGGCAGCCCCAGCATTTT. Complete variable domain (other parts from reference TRBV7-2 and TRBJ1-5): GAGVSQSPSNKVTEKGKDVELRCDPISGHTALYWYRQSLGQGLEFLIYFQGNSAPDKSGLPSDRFSAERTGGSVSTLTIQRTQQEDSAVYLCASSFSIQGQPQHFGDGTRLSIL.

There are a few counts of this clone. The gene calls are TRBV6-1 and TRBJ1-1; TRBD1 is a possible D gene (5 bases). The germline CDR1 and CDR2 sequences are MNHNS and SASEGT. This CDR3 is 14 amino acids long. V lost 6 bases and J lost 0, with 11 bases in between. CDR3 sequence (DNA): TGTGCCAGCAGGGGAAGGACACTGAACACTGAAGCTTTCTTT. It specifies CASRGRTLNTEAFF.

The V gene is TRBV27, the J gene TRBJ1-5; 7 bases line up with TRBD1. The CDR3 contains 20 residues. Germline V CDR1 and CDR2: MNHEY, SMNVEV (reference sequence). V gave up 3 bases and J gave up 3 bases; unmatched junction bases: 20. The CDR3 loop is CASSFRPPRVRDSYNQPQHF. CDR3 sequence (DNA): TGTGCCAGCAGTTTCAGACCACCTAGGGTTCGGGACAGCTACAATCAGCCCCAGCATTTT.

This clone was recorded only once. CDR3 DNA: TGTGCCAGCAGCCCCACGACAGGGCGCTTGAACACTGAAGCTTTCTTT. Amino acid sequence: CASSPTTGRLNTEAFF. The genes are TRBV9 and TRBJ1-1, with TRBD1 matching over 7 bases. The CDR3 extends over 16 amino acids. Germline CDR1 is SGDLS and CDR2 is YYNGEE. Trimming removed 4 bases from V and 0 bases from J; junction bases left unmatched: 9.

The rearrangement joins TRBV6-6 to TRBJ2-1, with 8 positions matching TRBD1. Germline V gene data show CDR1 as MNHNY and CDR2 as SVGAGI (reference sequence). This CDR3 is 14 amino acids long. With V trimmed by 2 bases and J by 7 bases, 4 bases remained unmatched. CDR3 sequence reads: CASSYQHRGNEQFF. Written as DNA, the CDR3 is TGTGCCAGCAGTTACCAACACAGGGGGAATGAGCAGTTCTTC.

This clone was detected ten times or more. This rearrangement joins TRBV29-1 to TRBJ1-1; possibly TRBD1 for D (6 bases). Trimming removed 5 bases from V and 3 bases from J, with 10 bases in between. Germline CDR1 and CDR2: SQVTM and ANQGSEA. CDR3 length: 12 residues. In DNA, the CDR3 is TGCAGCGTTACCGGACAGCACACTGAAGCTTTCTTT. Its translation is CSVTGQHTEAFF.

The CDR3 region is CASKPGQPYSNQPQHF. The CDR3 coding sequence is TGTGCCAGTAAACCGGGACAGCCCTATAGCAATCAGCCCCAGCATTTT. This chain uses TRBV19 with TRBJ1-5; 7 bases align to TRBD1. The CDR3 runs to 16 residues. Germline lookup yields CDR1 LNHDA and CDR2 SQIVND (reference sequence). V shed 7 bases, J shed 0 bases, and the junction held 9 bases outside the gene matches.

This chain joins TRBV19 and TRBJ2-7, with TRBD1 identical over 9 bases. V lost 6 bases to trimming and J lost 4 bases; unmatched junction nucleotides: 13. CDR1 LNHDA and CDR2 SQIVND come from the germline V gene (reference sequence). The CDR3 spans 16 residues. The CDR3 protein is CASSSGLPGQGYEQYF. The CDR3 DNA sequence: TGTGCCAGTAGCAGTGGGCTACCGGGACAGGGTTACGAGCAGTACTTC.

The chain employs TRBV27 and TRBJ1-5; D is unresolved. V was pared by 3 bases and J by 4 bases, with 10 bases between. Per the germline V gene, CDR1 is MNHEY and CDR2 is SMNVEV (reference sequence). This CDR3 is built from 14 residues. The DNA for the CDR3 is TGTGCCAGCAGTTTTCCAGGCCTAAATCAGCCCCAGCATTTT. It encodes CASSFPGLNQPQHF.

The chain employs TRBV5-4 and TRBJ1-2; tentatively, D is TRBD1 (6 bases). Germline CDR1 is SGHNT and CDR2 is YYREEE (reference sequence). The CDR3 covers 14 residues. V dropped 0 bases and J dropped 8 bases, with 14 bases sitting between them. This chain's CDR3 is CASSLGGGDVGYTF. In nucleotides, the CDR3 is TGTGCCAGCAGCTTGGGAGGGGGGGACGTCGGCTACACCTTC.

This chain joins TRBV6-5 and TRBJ1-1; D might be TRBD1 (6 bases). V gave up 4 bases and J gave up 4 bases, with 19 bases separating them. The CDR3 spans 16 residues. Germline CDR1 reads MNHEY; CDR2 reads SVGAGI. The CDR3 region is CASSFATGKRGTEAFF. CDR3 DNA: TGTGCCAGCAGTTTTGCCACAGGGAAGAGAGGCACTGAAGCTTTCTTT.

The V call is TRBV7-9, the J call TRBJ2-7; 7 nucleotides align to TRBD1. Germline values: CDR1 SEHNR, CDR2 FQNEAQ (reference sequence). V lost 5 bases and J lost 3; bases outside the gene matches: 16. The CDR3 is 17 residues long. CDR3 sequence reads: CASSPPEYRNRGYEQYF. DNA for the CDR3: TGTGCCAGCAGCCCTCCGGAATATAGGAACAGGGGCTACGAGCAGTACTTC.